This T cell receptor beta chain is from a study of shared clonotypes between healthy human individuals (dated by TCRdb to between 2020 and 2021). Study-level background: The cohort included a few men and two women between 18 and 49 years of age. To increase sequencing depth and limit assay-specific biases, TCR repertoire library preparation and sequencing were carried out by different laboratories using diverse techniques. To estimate repertoire size and how much clonotype sharing occurs between individuals, the study deeply sequenced the blood TCR repertoires of several healthy adults. Between about 0.85 and 9.5 billion PBMCs per donor were obtained by leukapheresis. Overall study outcomes, separate from this receptor: Pairwise subsampling led to the expectation that sequencing depth would affect the degree of clonotype sharing among donors. The small number of donors limited the genetic and exposure-history diversity represented. Only blood was sampled, and tissue TCR repertoires likely differ from those in blood.

A remark on this clone: What antigen it recognizes has not been identified. No base qualities exist here, and no much larger clone lies one base off it.

V and J lose 4 bases and 6 bases, and a span of 10 bases separates them. From cysteine to phenylalanine, the CDR3 is 12 amino acids long. Only the CDR3 DNA stays, 36 bases, in frame from base 1. Reading the germline V gene gives CDR1 MDHEN and CDR2 SYDVKM. TCR CDR3 regions were amplified from genomic DNA by multiplex PCR using the deep immunoSEQ assay. Extracted genomic DNA from each cell subset was distributed evenly across all wells of several immunoSEQ 96-well plates, and each plate was treated as a replicate. For unsorted PBMC, each replicate PCR was loaded with roughly 330 ng genomic DNA, equivalent to about 30,000 T cell genomes. Ten immunoSEQ deep assay plates were used to sequence the unsorted PBMC genomic DNA. The purified libraries were quantified using a Qubit 3.0 fluorometer, sized with a Bioanalyzer 2100, and then quantified again using the KAPA Library Quantification kit. Every immunoSEQ 96-well plate was sequenced on a dedicated single-read 150-cycle Illumina NextSeq 550 flow cell. In the original analysis: Because the immunoSEQ output included only junctional sequences and no quality scores, the filtering could not be the same as the filtering used for full-length reads. To assign V/J genes and CDR3, sequences were annotated against IMGT germline references using PyIR, a Python wrapper for IgBLAST v1.9. Reads with weak V/J assignments (E-value above 1e-6), missing CDR3, stop codons, out-of-frame junctions, or ambiguous translated residues were removed. A V3J clonotype was defined by an identical inferred V gene, J gene, and CDR3 amino acid sequence. Percentage overlap between repertoires was computed as shared unique clonotypes divided by the size of the smaller repertoire. Repertoire richness was assessed with RTK rarefaction, the Chao1 estimator, and Recon v2.1 estimates of unobserved clonotypes. The table comes from immuneACCESS by way of TCRdb, which keeps in-frame sequences with V and J called. Part of the clones is missing from these tables; in studies checked, under half for an unresolved V gene and the rest for unknown reasons. The V and J calls and clone size are taken from that table; D and trimming were inferred from the DNA. The sample yields about 480,000 clones; 79% were counted once. About an eighth of the sample belongs to the ten largest clones.

The donors were healthy, HIV-negative adults with no recently reported acute infections or vaccinations. Every donor was a Caucasian adult living in Nashville, Tennessee, USA. For unsorted samples, 84 million or so PBMCs were counted, and genomic DNA was extracted using the QIAamp DNA Blood Mini kit. Blood was collected by leukapheresis, and PBMCs were isolated by Ficoll-Histopaque density gradient centrifugation and then cryopreserved in liquid nitrogen vapor phase. Recombination linked TRBV28 to TRBJ2-7; there is no confident call for the D gene. The receptor's source is a woman in her thirties or forties in good health. Some clones in this sample may be carry-over from other donors' samples. Sequenced input: PBMCs. The CDR3 protein is CASSSPVSEQYF. In nucleotides, the sequence is TGTGCCAGCAGTTCCCCAGTAAGCGAGCAGTACTTC.